In its sample, the clone carrying this TCR beta chain was seen a few times. Its matching antigen is unknown. Investigators prepared the TCR beta libraries by applying iRepertoire HTBI primers and Arm-PCR of CDR3 regions. MiXCR, run by TCRdb on the multiplex PCR reads, gives a single entry per CDR3 protein. The sample carries 390,000 or so distinct CDR3 sequences, about an eighth recorded once. Indicated time point: newly diagnosed GD, antithyroid drugs for less than 3 months. RNA from PBMCs was the source of the TCR library. Approximately 8.9-milliliter peripheral blood samples went into EDTA tubes. The sample originates from a study of regulatory T cells in long-lasting Graves disease. General study results and limits: Segments TRBV28, TRBJ1-2 and TRBJ2-5 showed preferential usage in persistent disease.

This CDR3 has 15 amino acids. Germline lookup yields CDR1 SGDLS and CDR2 YYNGEE. V lost 0 bases and J 4 bases, leaving 11 bases between the germline ends. These same data were also listed under a study on T cells in Graves' hyperthyroidism and ophthalmopathy. That report notes: Most clonotypes that expanded in the thyroid above 0.001 also showed up in blood.

This receptor was identified in a woman aged 18-35 years with Graves disease. This sequence joins TRBV9 and TRBJ1-5, with a tentative D call TRBD1 (5 bases). Sample: peripheral blood mononuclear cells (PBMCs), taken at new diagnosis, from a patient treated with antithyroid drugs. CDR3 in DNA: TGTGCCAGCAGCGTAGGGGGCAGGAATAATCAGCCCCAGCATTTT. It specifies CASSVGGRNNQPQHF.